This T cell receptor beta chain was sequenced during a study of beta chain features in type 1 diabetes. What was sequenced were expressed TCRB transcripts, since all of the isolated RNA had been reverse transcribed. The table came from immunoSEQ multiplex PCR; TCRdb's copy has only in-frame clones and leaves some out. The table has 350,000 to 450,000 clones, approximately 13% seen once. CDR3 size: 14 residues. V dropped 7 bases and J dropped 0 bases, with 7 bases sitting between them. Germline CDR1 and CDR2: SGHAT and FQNNGV. This clone was picked up a small number of times. The clonotype was recovered from a young man in good health. The chain recombines TRBV11-2 with TRBJ2-6; no definite D call. The material sequenced was naive CD4+ T cells from blood. CDR3 region: CASTVRSGANVLTF. The CDR3 nucleotides are TGTGCCAGCACCGTTCGCTCTGGGGCCAACGTCCTGACTTTC.